A single sample is the source of the 19 T cell receptor beta chains below, sequenced in a study of blood T cells in healthy people across ages. The authors ran a second PCR of about 6 to 12 cycles using a sample-barcoded 5' primer and a J-beta primer mix. Via MiXCR, TCRdb re-called the 5' RACE reads, giving one row per CDR3 protein. The table lists about a million distinct CDR3 sequences, around two fifths of them singletons. The sequencing sample was made of blood. These TCRs come from a man aged 18 to 30 in good health.

The gene calls are TRBV3-1 and TRBJ1-6; D call uncertain. V lost 0 bases and J lost 12, with 18 bases in between. Germline-derived CDR1 and CDR2 are LGHDT and YNNKEL (reference sequence). This CDR3 has 16 residues. The CDR3 loop reads CASSQEAGYGRRPLHF. In nucleotides, the CDR3 is TGTGCCAGCAGCCAAGAGGCGGGCTACGGGAGACGACCCCTCCACTTT.

Notes on this clonotype: The junction shows a germline mismatch at one end, possibly a read error. This chain joins TRBV28 and TRBJ1-2; 8 bases align to TRBD1. Per the germline V gene, CDR1 is MDHEN and CDR2 is SYDVKM. The length of the CDR3 is 13 residues. The CDR3 coding sequence is TGTGCCGGCAGTTCCGGGACAGGCGGGTGGGACACCTTC. Encoded protein: CAGSSGTGGWDTF.

In its sample, this clonotype was seen a few times. The chain employs TRBV12-3 or TRBV12-4 and TRBJ2-1; 8 bases map to TRBD2. J was trimmed by 7 bases and V by 6 bases; bases with no gene match: 14. The CDR3 is 16 amino acids. In nucleotides, the CDR3 is TGTGCCAGCAGCCGTTCCGGGGGGGTTGATAGGAATGAGCAGTTCTTC. Translation gives CASSRSGGVDRNEQFF.

This chain links TRBV7-9 with TRBJ1-2; the D is unclear. CDR3 length: 12 residues. Trimming removed 5 bases from V and 5 bases from J, with 9 bases in between. Looked up from germline, CDR1 is SEHNR and CDR2 is FQNEAQ (reference sequence). CDR3 coding DNA: TGTGCCAGCAGCGCCCAAAGATATGGCTACACCTTC. Protein: CASSAQRYGYTF.

Written as DNA, the CDR3 is TGTGCCAGCAGTTACTCCTCCAGGGAAGGAGAAAAACTGTTTTTT. It yields the protein CASSYSSREGEKLFF. This sequence joins TRBV6-6 and TRBJ1-4; tentatively, D is TRBD1 (5 bases). Deletions cut 0 bases from V and 8 bases from J, with 13 bases between. The CDR3 sequence is 15 residues long. Germline values: CDR1 MNHNY, CDR2 SVGAGI (reference sequence).

V and J are TRBV15 and TRBJ2-5; 11 bases fit TRBD2. Germline CDR1 and CDR2: LNHNV and YYDKDF (reference sequence). The CDR3 is 18 residues long. The V and J ends lost 2 bases and 11 bases, in that order; junction bases with no gene match: 19. The CDR3 loop is CATSRPVLAGGLNNEQYF. CDR3 in DNA: TGTGCCACCAGCAGACCGGTTTTAGCGGGGGGGTTGAACAATGAGCAGTACTTC. Full variable domain (missing parts from reference TRBV15 and TRBJ2-5): DAMVIQNPRYQVTQFGKPVTLSCSQTLNHNVMYWYQQKSSQAPKLLFHYYDKDFNNEADTPDNFQSRRPNTSFCFLDIRSPGLGDTAMYLCATSRPVLAGGLNNEQYFGPGTRLLVL.

The genes are TRBV7-2 and TRBJ1-5; TRBD1 matches at 7 bases. The V and J ends lost 5 bases and 7 bases, in that order; junction bases with no gene match: 14. CDR1 is SGHTA, CDR2 FQGNSA, per germline. The CDR3 sequence is 16 residues long. This CDR3 is CASSAPGQSYNQPQHF. The CDR3 DNA is TGTGCCAGCAGCGCCCCGGGACAGAGCTACAACCAGCCCCAGCATTTT.

This clonotype was seen only a few times. The chain uses TRBV7-9 and TRBJ2-1; D might be TRBD2 (6 bases). CDR3 size: 17 residues. Per the germline V gene, CDR1 is SEHNR and CDR2 is FQNEAQ (reference sequence). The V gene lost 1 base and the J gene lost 2 bases, with 15 bases spanning the gap. In nucleotides, the CDR3 is TGTGCCAGCAGCTTAGTTACCGGGGGAGAGGCCTACAATGAGCAGTTCTTC. Its protein is CASSLVTGGEAYNEQFF. Based on the CDR3 plus reference TRBV7-9 and TRBJ2-1, the full variable domain is DTGVSQNPRHKITKRGQNVTFRCDPISEHNRLYWYRQTLGQGPEFLTYFQNEAQLEKSRLLSDRFSAERPKGSFSTLEIQRTEQGDSAMYLCASSLVTGGEAYNEQFFGPGTRLTVL.

This chain connects TRBV6-5 to TRBJ2-5; 9 positions match TRBD1. The CDR3 is 14 amino acids. Per the germline V gene, CDR1 is MNHEY and CDR2 is SVGAGI. V shed 8 bases and J 6 bases; nucleotides not matched to a gene: 10. The CDR3 sequence is CASRGGDRVKTQYF. In nucleotides, the CDR3 is TGTGCCAGCCGGGGAGGGGACAGGGTGAAGACCCAGTACTTC.

Points on this clonotype: At one of its ends the junction is not consistent with the germline gene, which may arise from a read error. The chain couples TRBV6-5 to TRBJ2-2; D not certain. CDR3 length: 14 residues. The V gene's germline CDR1 is MNHEY and CDR2 SVGAGI. The CDR3 spells CASSYGENAGELFF. For the CDR3, the DNA is TGTGCCAGCAGTTACGGCGAGAACGCCGGGGAGCTGTTTTTT.

This clonotype was seen at least ten times. The V call is TRBV4-1, the J call TRBJ2-1; 7 nucleotides align to TRBD2. V lost 3 bases and J lost 3; bases outside the gene matches: 8. The CDR3 consists of 16 residues. CDR1 and CDR2 from the germline V gene are MGHRA and YSYEKL. CDR3 protein: CASSHPSAGFYNEQFF. In DNA form, the CDR3 reads TGCGCCAGCAGCCACCCATCAGCGGGATTCTACAATGAGCAGTTCTTC.

This clonotype has ten or more counts. V usage is TRBV29-1 and J usage is TRBJ2-3; tentative D call: TRBD1 (5 bases). CDR1 is SQVTM and CDR2 is ANQGSEA in the germline V gene. The CDR3 totals 13 residues. The V gene lost 4 bases and the J gene lost 4 bases, with 12 bases spanning the gap. Written as DNA, the CDR3 is TGCAGCGTTGGGACCCTGACAGCAGATACGCAGTATTTT. Residues: CSVGTLTADTQYF.

V gene TRBV28 combines with J gene TRBJ2-1, with D unresolved. Trimming took 5 bases from V and 10 from J, leaving 27 bases between them. The CDR3 covers 17 residues. Germline V lookup: CDR1 MDHEN, CDR2 SYDVKM. CDR3: CASSPNEPWAAYGEQFF. CDR3 DNA sequence: TGTGCCAGCAGTCCCAACGAACCTTGGGCAGCGTACGGGGAGCAGTTCTTC. Variable domain in full (rest from reference TRBV28 and TRBJ2-1): DVKVTQSSRYLVKRTGEKVFLECVQDMDHENMFWYRQDPGLGLRLIYFSYDVKMKEKGDIPEGYSVSREKKERFSLILESASTNQTSMYLCASSPNEPWAAYGEQFFGPGTRLTVL.

In its sample, this clonotype was seen a few times. The chain links TRBV7-9 to TRBJ1-1; no clear D. This CDR3 has 17 residues. Germline V gives CDR1 SEHNR, CDR2 FQNEAQ (reference sequence). Between the trimmed V and J ends, which lost 0 bases and 0 bases, there was a span of 14 bases. The CDR3 loop is CASSLAIRGEMNTEAFF. The CDR3 coding sequence is TGTGCCAGCAGCTTAGCGATCAGAGGAGAAATGAACACTGAAGCTTTCTTT.

This clonotype has a single count. At one end the junction does not follow the germline gene, possibly because of a read error. This chain connects TRBV28 to TRBJ1-2; possibly TRBD1 for D (5 bases). This CDR3 spans 14 amino acids. The germline gives CDR1 MDHEN, CDR2 SYDVKM. The CDR3 DNA sequence: TGTGCCGGCAGTTCGGACACGTTTAGCTATGGCTACACCTTC. Protein product: CAGSSDTFSYGYTF.

Of note for this clonotype: The junction does not match germline at one end; this may be a read error. V usage is TRBV29-1 and J usage is TRBJ1-2; D is undetermined. This CDR3 region has 13 residues. In germline, CDR1 is SQVTM, CDR2 ANQGSEA. CDR3 in DNA: TGCAGCGTTGTTGGGCAGGCCGACTATGACTACACCTTC. Protein product: CSVVGQADYDYTF.

V usage is TRBV7-2 and J usage is TRBJ2-1; 7 nucleotides line up with TRBD1. V was clipped by 5 bases and J by 4 bases; unmatched bases: 8. The CDR3 extends over 15 amino acids. The germline CDR1 and CDR2 sequences are SGHTA and FQGNSA. CDR3 residues: CASSRTGTEYNEQFF. The DNA of the CDR3 is TGTGCCAGCAGCCGTACCGGGACAGAATACAATGAGCAGTTCTTC.

This clonotype showed up just a few times. The V call is TRBV4-2, the J call TRBJ2-1, with TRBD1 matching over 8 bases. The CDR3 has 16 amino acids. After removal of 2 bases from V and 4 bases from J, the junction contained 7 bases not matched to a gene. CDR1 and CDR2 from the germline V gene are LGHNA and YNFKEQ. This chain's CDR3 is CASSQTGQGAYNEQFF. DNA for the CDR3: TGTGCCAGCAGCCAAACCGGACAGGGCGCTTACAATGAGCAGTTCTTC.

This chain uses TRBV7-9 with TRBJ1-2; D is unclear. Deletions cut 5 bases from V and 4 bases from J, with 14 bases between. Germline CDR1 reads SEHNR; CDR2 reads FQNEAQ (reference sequence). CDR3 size: 14 residues. For the CDR3, the DNA is TGTGCCAGCAGCCCCAGTCATAAACCCTATGGCTACACCTTC. Its translation is CASSPSHKPYGYTF.